These T cell receptor beta chains were read from a single sample in a study of blood T cell repertoires in COVID-19. The protocol was immunoSEQ multiplex PCR, while the TCRdb copy is restricted to in-frame clones and leaves out a portion. Of 95,000 to 150,000 clones in the sample, about 85% are singletons; the top ten hold about 12%. The sequenced sample consisted of peripheral blood. These receptors all come from a man between 60 and 75 years old with acute or convalescent COVID-19. Both conserved end residues are part of each CDR3. Fields, in order: V gene, D gene, J gene, clone size, CDR3 DNA, CDR3 protein. The D gene is left open where the match is weak. Not every row has a clone size; where given, it reads once, few, many or a size class.

>TRBV4-1|-|TRBJ2-3|-
TGCGCCAGCAGCCAAGTCCCAGATCCAGATACGCAGTATTTT
CASSQVPDPDTQYF
>TRBV5-1|TRBD2|TRBJ2-1|-
TGCGCCAGCAGCTTGCCCCGCAGCGGGAGCCACAATGAGCAGTTCTTC
CASSLPRSGSHNEQFF
>TRBV5-1|TRBD1|TRBJ1-2|-
TGCGCCAGCAGTAAAGACAGGGTGTGGGGCTACACCTTC
CASSKDRVWGYTF
>TRBV28|-|TRBJ1-5|-
TGTGCCAGCAGTGGACATTTCCAGCCCCAGCATTTT
CASSGHFQPQHF
>TRBV28|-|TRBJ2-7|-
TGTGCCAGCGGTCTCGCCGGGACACGCTACGAGCAGTACTTC
CASGLAGTRYEQYF
>TRBV19|TRBD2|TRBJ2-1|-
TGTGCCAGTAGAACTAGCGGTACGAACAATGAGCAGTTCTTC
CASRTSGTNNEQFF
>TRBV3-1/TRBV3-2|TRBD1|TRBJ1-1|-
TGTGCCAGCAGCCAAGCCGGGACAGGGGGCGGCGAAGCTTTCTTT
CASSQAGTGGGEAFF
>TRBV27|TRBD1|TRBJ1-5|-
TGTGCCAGCAGTTTATCGATTAGACAGGGCCTTAGCAATCAGCCCCAGCATTTT
CASSLSIRQGLSNQPQHF
>TRBV6-5|TRBD1|TRBJ1-2|-
TGTGCCAGCAGTTTGACAGGGGAATATGGCTACACCTTC
CASSLTGEYGYTF
>TRBV3-1/TRBV3-2|TRBD2|TRBJ2-7|-
TGTGCCAGCAGCCAAGAACGATATAGCGGGAGTACGGGCGAGCAGTACTTC
CASSQERYSGSTGEQYF
>TRBV10-3|-|TRBJ1-2|once
TGTGCCATCGGAAGCTGGGGCGGCTACACCTTC
CAIGSWGGYTF
>TRBV29-1|-|TRBJ2-2|-
TGCAGCGCTGGGGGGGGCGCCGGGGAGCTGTTTTTT
CSAGGGAGELFF
>TRBV19|TRBD2|TRBJ2-7|few
TGTGCCAGTAGTATCTACGGGGAGGGGAGATCCTACGAGCAGTACTTC
CASSIYGEGRSYEQYF
>TRBV6-5|-|TRBJ2-7|-
TGTGCCGTTCGGGCGGGAAGTGTGCAGTACTTC
CAVRAGSVQYF
>TRBV27|-|TRBJ2-2|-
TGTGCCAGCAGTTTAAGAGGGATGAACACCGGGGAGCTGTTTTTT
CASSLRGMNTGELFF
>TRBV5-1|TRBD1|TRBJ1-2|-
TGCGCCAGCAGCGGCGAGACAGGGAACTATGGCTACACCTTC
CASSGETGNYGYTF
>TRBV5-1|TRBD2|TRBJ2-7|-
TGCGCCAGCAGCTTGGCGACTAGCGGGAGGCCGAGCTCCTACGAGCAGTACTTC
CASSLATSGRPSSYEQYF
>TRBV6-6|TRBD1|TRBJ1-1|-
TGTGCCAGCAGTTCCTCATTTGGACAGGCTGAAGCTTTCTTT
CASSSSFGQAEAFF
>TRBV9|TRBD2|TRBJ2-7|-
TGTGCCAGCAGTCACCTCAGGGAGGGAGACGAGCAGTACTTC
CASSHLREGDEQYF
>TRBV5-1|-|TRBJ1-1|-
TGCGCCAGCAGCCCAACTTCAGGGAACGCTGAAGCTTTCTTT
CASSPTSGNAEAFF
>TRBV5-8|TRBD2|TRBJ2-5|few
TGTGCCAGCAGCTTACTAGCGGGAGGGCAAGAGACCCAGTACTTC
CASSLLAGGQETQYF
>TRBV5-1|-|TRBJ1-1|-
TGCGCCAGCAGCTTGGAAGGGGCGCCAGCCACTGAAGCTTTCTTT
CASSLEGAPATEAFF
>TRBV19|TRBD1|TRBJ1-1|-
TGTGCCAGTAGTATAGATAAGGGACAGGTTGCCGGCCCTGAAGCTTTCTTT
CASSIDKGQVAGPEAFF
>TRBV11-2|-|TRBJ2-7|-
TGTGCCAGCAGCTTAAGCCTGACAGGTTCAATCTACGAGCAGTACTTC
CASSLSLTGSIYEQYF
>TRBV30|-|TRBJ1-2|-
TGTGCCTGGAGCGAAACAGGGACGGATGGCTACACCTTC
CAWSETGTDGYTF
>TRBV5-1|TRBD1|TRBJ1-1|-
TGCGCCAGCAGCTTGCCGGGGACAGGGAACACTGAAGCTTTCTTT
CASSLPGTGNTEAFF
>TRBV19|-|TRBJ2-1|-
TGTGCCAGTAGTATCGGGGGGCCCTACAATGAGCAGTTCTTC
CASSIGGPYNEQFF
>TRBV6-5|TRBD1|TRBJ1-3|-
TGTGCCAGCAGTTATGAGGGGGCTCCTGGAAACACCATATATTTT
CASSYEGAPGNTIYF
>TRBV7-6|-|TRBJ1-2|-
TGTGCCAGCAGCTTAGTTGGAGGGGCGCGTCCCTATGGCTACACCTTC
CASSLVGGARPYGYTF
>TRBV12-5|TRBD1|TRBJ1-1|-
TGTGCTAGCCGGGACAGGGAGAACACTGAAGCTTTCTTT
CASRDRENTEAFF
>TRBV5-4|TRBD2|TRBJ2-3|-
TGTGCCAGCAGCCGCTTCGGCGGGAGGGGCACAGATACGCAGTATTTT
CASSRFGGRGTDTQYF
>TRBV15|-|TRBJ1-1|-
TGTGCCACCAGCCCGGTAACAGGGAACACTGAAGCTTTCTTT
CATSPVTGNTEAFF
>TRBV14|TRBD2|TRBJ2-7|-
TGTGCCAGCAGCCAAGAGGGGAGGGATGAGCAGTACTTC
CASSQEGRDEQYF
>TRBV5-1|-|TRBJ2-5|-
TGCGCCAGCAGCTTGGGCGGTGAAGAGACCCAGTACTTC
CASSLGGEETQYF
>TRBV28|TRBD1|TRBJ1-2|-
TGTGCCAGCAGTTTTCCGCCGGGACAGGGACCCTATGGCTACACCTTC
CASSFPPGQGPYGYTF
>TRBV28|-|TRBJ1-4|-
TGTGCCAGCACCCCGGGGGGCCCGGTTGAAAAACTGTTTTTT
CASTPGGPVEKLFF
>TRBV25-1|-|TRBJ2-2|-
TGTGCCAGCACGAACAGGAACACCGGGGAGCTGTTTTTT
CASTNRNTGELFF
>TRBV19|TRBD2|TRBJ2-3|-
TGTGCCAGTAGTAGACGAAGGACTAGCGGGAGTGGCACAGATACGCAGTATTTT
CASSRRRTSGSGTDTQYF
>TRBV18|-|TRBJ2-3|-
TGTGCCGGTTCGACTAGCACAGATACGCAGTATTTT
CAGSTSTDTQYF
>TRBV28|-|TRBJ1-5|-
TGTGCCAGCAGTTTACAGCAGGGGCTTAGTCAGCCCCAGCATTTT
CASSLQQGLSQPQHF
>TRBV9|-|TRBJ2-3|-
TGTGCCAGCAGCGTAACGGGGGTAACAGATACGCAGTATTTT
CASSVTGVTDTQYF
>TRBV10-3|TRBD1|TRBJ2-7|-
TGTGCCATGAAGGGACAGGGGGTTTTCGGCGAGCAGTACTTC
CAMKGQGVFGEQYF
>TRBV7-7|-|TRBJ2-1|-
TGTGCTAGCAGCTTAGTGGCAGGTACCTCCTACAATGAGCAGTTCTTC
CASSLVAGTSYNEQFF
>TRBV6-6|-|TRBJ2-1|-
TGTGCCAGCAGTTGGGGGGAAACCCACAATGAGCAGTTCTTC
CASSWGETHNEQFF
>TRBV7-8|-|TRBJ1-2|-
TGTGCCAGCAGCAGGAGAGCCTCAAGAGACTATGGCTACACCTTC
CASSRRASRDYGYTF
>TRBV29-1|-|TRBJ2-7|-
TGCAGCGTCCGACACTCCTACGAGCAGTACTTC
CSVRHSYEQYF
>TRBV2|-|TRBJ2-5|-
TGTGCCAGCAGTGTAAATCTCGGGGAGACCCAGTACTTC
CASSVNLGETQYF
>TRBV9|-|TRBJ2-5|-
TGTGCCAGCAGCGGCCCACTGGGGAGTCGAGAGACCCAGTACTTC
CASSGPLGSRETQYF
>TRBV11-3|TRBD1|TRBJ2-3|few
TGTGCCAGCAGCTTAGATGGGACAGGGAGGACAGATACGCAGTATTTT
CASSLDGTGRTDTQYF
>TRBV27|TRBD1|TRBJ2-7|-
TGTGCCAGCAGTTCAACAGGGGTCTACGAGCAGTACTTC
CASSSTGVYEQYF
>TRBV12-5|-|TRBJ1-5|few
TGTGCTAGTGGGCAGGGATGGGATCAGCCCCAGCATTTT
CASGQGWDQPQHF
>TRBV18|-|TRBJ2-3|-
TGTGCCAGCTCCGTCGTCTCCACAGATACGCAGTATTTT
CASSVVSTDTQYF
>TRBV2|TRBD2|TRBJ2-3|-
TGTGCCAGCAGTAGGGAGCGGGACACAGATACGCAGTATTTT
CASSRERDTDTQYF
>TRBV3-1/TRBV3-2|TRBD1|TRBJ1-4|-
TGTGCCAGCAGCCAAGGATACAGGGGGTCTGGAGAAAAACTGTTTTTT
CASSQGYRGSGEKLFF
>TRBV28|-|TRBJ2-7|-
TGTGCCAGCAGTTCCGCTAAGTACGAGCAGTACTTC
CASSSAKYEQYF
>TRBV7-2|TRBD2|TRBJ2-2|-
TGTGCCAGCACCCCCGGGGTAGCGGGAGTATCCGGGGAGCTGTTTTTT
CASTPGVAGVSGELFF
>TRBV4-2|TRBD2|TRBJ2-2|-
TGTGCCAGCAGCCAAGCCCCTGCCCGGCGCGGGGGGGCCGGGGAGCTGTTTTTT
CASSQAPARRGGAGELFF
>TRBV29-1|-|TRBJ2-7|-
TGCAGCGTTCAGCTAGATAGTCTCTCCTACGAGCAGTACTTC
CSVQLDSLSYEQYF
>TRBV25-1|-|TRBJ2-7|-
TGTGCCAGCAGTGTTTATGGAGCGGGTCGGTACGAGCAGTACTTC
CASSVYGAGRYEQYF